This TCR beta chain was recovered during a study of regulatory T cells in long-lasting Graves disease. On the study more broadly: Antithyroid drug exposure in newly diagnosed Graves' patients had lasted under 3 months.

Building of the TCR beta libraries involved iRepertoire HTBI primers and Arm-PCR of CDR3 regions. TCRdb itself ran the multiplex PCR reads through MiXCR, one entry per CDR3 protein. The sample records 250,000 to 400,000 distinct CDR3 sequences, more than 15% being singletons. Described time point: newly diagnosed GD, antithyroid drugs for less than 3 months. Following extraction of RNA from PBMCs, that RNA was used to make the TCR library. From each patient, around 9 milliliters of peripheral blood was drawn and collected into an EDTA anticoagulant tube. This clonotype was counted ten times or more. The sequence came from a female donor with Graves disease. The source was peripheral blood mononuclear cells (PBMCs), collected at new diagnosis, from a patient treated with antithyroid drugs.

Here the CDR3 reads CASVDVPWAEAFF. The CDR3, as DNA: TGTGCCAGCGTAGACGTTCCGTGGGCTGAAGCTTTCTTT. J is TRBJ1-1 and V is TRBV28; D remains unclear. Germline loops: CDR1 MDHEN, CDR2 SYDVKM. V lost 8 bases, J lost 6 bases, and 16 bases lay in between. CDR3 length: 13 residues. The full variable domain, its missing parts supplied by reference TRBV28 and TRBJ1-1, is DVKVTQSSRYLVKRTGEKVFLECVQDMDHENMFWYRQDPGLGLRLIYFSYDVKMKEKGDIPEGYSVSREKKERFSLILESASTNQTSMYLCASVDVPWAEAFFGQGTRLTVV.